This T cell receptor beta chain emerged from a study of cytomegalovirus exposure and HLA in healthy donors. PCR was performed using 60 Vbeta and 13 Jbeta primers. The repertoire was sequenced with immunoSEQ multiplex PCR; TCRdb's copy has only in-frame clones and lacks some. The profile shows 150,000 to 170,000 clones, around 70% of them singletons. The V gene end was trimmed by 0 bases and the J gene end by 5 bases; junction bases not matched to a gene: 7. The CDR3 totals 16 residues. CDR1 is SGHKS, CDR2 YYEKEE, per germline (reference sequence). What was sequenced was PBMCs. The TCR was taken from a man aged 25 to 40 in good health and CMV-seronegative. The J gene is TRBJ2-3, the V gene TRBV5-5; TRBD2 matches at 9 bases. This chain's CDR3 is CASSLDGRGGKDTQYF. Written as DNA, the CDR3 is TGTGCCAGCAGCTTGGATGGGCGGGGGGGGAAAGATACGCAGTATTTT. Drawing the rest from reference TRBV5-5 and TRBJ2-3, the complete variable domain is DAGVTQSPTHLIKTRGQQVTLRCSPISGHKSVSWYQQVLGQGPQFIFQYYEKEERGRGNFPDRFSARQFPNYSSELNVNALLLGDSALYLCASSLDGRGGKDTQYFGPGTRLTVL.